The clone carrying this T cell receptor beta chain was counted between two and nine times. The sample comes from a study of T cells in Graves' hyperthyroidism and ophthalmopathy. Isolation of PBMCs was performed on 8.5 to 10 ml fresh peripheral blood. Amplified TCR beta CDR3 regions came from RNA transcripts. HTBI primers were used for first-round RT-PCR of the TCR CDR3. In TCRdb, the multiplex PCR reads were re-called with MiXCR into one record per CDR3 protein. The sample records around 99,000 distinct CDR3 sequences, 15% to 20% being singletons. This CDR3 has 17 amino acids. CDR1 SNHLY and CDR2 FYNNEI come from the germline V gene. With 7 bases removed from V and 0 bases from J, the gap between germline ends came to 16 bases.

The rearrangement joins TRBV2 to TRBJ1-6, with D tentatively TRBD1 (5 bases). Input material: blood. The receptor comes from a woman between 50 and 59 years old with Graves' hyperthyroidism. CDR3 nucleotide sequence: TGTGCCAGCATTTACAGGACATCGAGCTCCTATAATTCACCCCTCCACTTT. Translation: CASIYRTSSSYNSPLHF.